This TCR beta chain was sequenced during a study of blood T cell repertoires in COVID-19. The wider study: T cells, B-cell-depleted T cells, or PBMCs supplied cDNA or gDNA.

V was clipped by 0 bases and J by 7 bases; unmatched bases: 12. Germline CDR1 is SGHRS and CDR2 is YFSETQ. This CDR3 spans 17 amino acids. In the source study's methods: Amplification with reference gene primers provided the estimates of nucleated cell counts. Some clones are missing from TCRdb's copy, which holds only in-frame ones; the method was immunoSEQ multiplex PCR. D and trimming come from the DNA, and the V and J calls and clone size come from that table. The sample has some 80,000 clones; under 95% are singletons. This clonotype was obtained from a woman aged 80 or older with active or convalescent COVID-19. The sample was peripheral blood. This chain links TRBV5-1 with TRBJ2-1; 8 bases fit TRBD2. The chain's CDR3 is CASSLARSSGGANEQFF. CDR3 sequence (DNA): TGCGCCAGCAGCTTGGCCCGGTCGAGCGGGGGTGCGAATGAGCAGTTCTTC.